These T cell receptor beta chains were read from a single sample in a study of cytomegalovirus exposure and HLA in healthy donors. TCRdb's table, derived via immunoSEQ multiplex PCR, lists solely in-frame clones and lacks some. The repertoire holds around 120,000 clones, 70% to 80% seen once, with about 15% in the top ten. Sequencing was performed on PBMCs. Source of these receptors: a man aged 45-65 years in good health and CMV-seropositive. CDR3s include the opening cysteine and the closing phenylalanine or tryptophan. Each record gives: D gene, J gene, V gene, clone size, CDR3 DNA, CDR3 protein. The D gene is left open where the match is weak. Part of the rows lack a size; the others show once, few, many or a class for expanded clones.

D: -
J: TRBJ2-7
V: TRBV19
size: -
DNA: TGTGCCAGTAGTTCCTCAGGGGCGGGCACCTACGAGCAGTACTTC
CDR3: CASSSSGAGTYEQYF

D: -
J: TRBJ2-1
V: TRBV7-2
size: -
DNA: TGTGCCAGCAGCTTAGGTATCAGGAGGGGGCTTTACAATGAGCAGTTCTTC
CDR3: CASSLGIRRGLYNEQFF

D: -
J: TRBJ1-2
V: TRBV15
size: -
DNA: TGTGCCACCAGCAGAGACGGTAACTATGGCTACACCTTC
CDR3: CATSRDGNYGYTF

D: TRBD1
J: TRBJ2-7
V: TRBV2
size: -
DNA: TGTGCCAGCAGGGTTGGGACAGGGGAGGGATACTTC
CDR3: CASRVGTGEGYF

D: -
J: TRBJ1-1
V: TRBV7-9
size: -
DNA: TGTGCCAGCAGCTTCGGTCGAGGTGAAGCTTTCTTT
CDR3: CASSFGRGEAFF

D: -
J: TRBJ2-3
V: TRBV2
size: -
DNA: TGTGCCAGCAGTGGGGGGCAGGACACCAAACGGTCTGCAGATACGCAGTATTTT
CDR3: CASSGGQDTKRSADTQYF

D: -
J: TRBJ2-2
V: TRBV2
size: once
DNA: TGTGCCAGCAGTAGAGACGGAGACACCGGGGAGCTGTTTTTT
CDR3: CASSRDGDTGELFF

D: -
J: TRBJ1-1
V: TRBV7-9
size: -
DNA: TGTGCCAGCAGCTTAAATCCCCTTGTGAACACTGAAGCTTTCTTT
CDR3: CASSLNPLVNTEAFF

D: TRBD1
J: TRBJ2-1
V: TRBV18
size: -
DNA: TGTGCCAGCTCACCAAAGGGACAGGGAAGTAATAATCGCCCCTACAATGAGCAGTTCTTC
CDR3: CASSPKGQGSNNRPYNEQFF

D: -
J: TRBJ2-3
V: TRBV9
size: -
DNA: TGTGCCAGCAGCCAGCAGGGGGGCGCAGCCACAGATACGCAGTATTTT
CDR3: CASSQQGGAATDTQYF

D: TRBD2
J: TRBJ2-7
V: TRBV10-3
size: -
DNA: TGTGCCATCAGGGCGGGAGGAGGCTACGAGCAGTACTTC
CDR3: CAIRAGGGYEQYF

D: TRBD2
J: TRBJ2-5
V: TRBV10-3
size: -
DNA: TGTGCCATCGGGGGGAGTCTAGCGGGGGTTTCAGTAGAGACCCAGTACTTC
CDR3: CAIGGSLAGVSVETQYF

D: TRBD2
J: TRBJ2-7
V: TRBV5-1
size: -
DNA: TGCGCCAGCAGCTTCTTAGCTAGCGGGAACTCCTACGAGCAGTACTTC
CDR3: CASSFLASGNSYEQYF

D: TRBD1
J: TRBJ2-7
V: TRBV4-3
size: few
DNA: TGCGCCAGCAGCCAAGGACAGGGGGAACATTACGAGCAGTACTTC
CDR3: CASSQGQGEHYEQYF

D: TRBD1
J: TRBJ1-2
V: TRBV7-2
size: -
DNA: TGTGCCAGCAGCTTTCCCGGGACAGTAGGCTACACCTTC
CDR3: CASSFPGTVGYTF

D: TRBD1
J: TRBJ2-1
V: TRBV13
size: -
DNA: TGTGCCAGCAGCCCCGGGACAGGGGGCTTCTACAATGAGCAGTTCTTC
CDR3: CASSPGTGGFYNEQFF

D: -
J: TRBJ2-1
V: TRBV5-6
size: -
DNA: TGTGCCAGCAGCTTTGGCAGGCCCAATGAGCAGTTCTTC
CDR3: CASSFGRPNEQFF

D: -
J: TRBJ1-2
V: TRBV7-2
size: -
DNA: TGTGCCAGCAGCTTACCTCAGGGGAGGGGGGGCTACACCTTC
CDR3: CASSLPQGRGGYTF

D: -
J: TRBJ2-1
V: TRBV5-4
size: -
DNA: TGTGCCAGCAGCTTGGAACAGGGCTCCTACAATGAGCAGTTCTTC
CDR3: CASSLEQGSYNEQFF

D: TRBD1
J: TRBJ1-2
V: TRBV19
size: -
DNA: TGTGCCAGTAGTATAGGAGTCGGCAGGGGGCGAGGCTACACCTTC
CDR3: CASSIGVGRGRGYTF

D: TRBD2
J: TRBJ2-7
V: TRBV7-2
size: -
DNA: TGTGCCAGCAGCACCTCTAGCGGGGGGGCTCACGAGCAGTACTTC
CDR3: CASSTSSGGAHEQYF

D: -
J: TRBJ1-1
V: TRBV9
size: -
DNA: TGTGCCAGCAGCGTAGGGGGGCGAACTGAAGCTTTCTTT
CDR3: CASSVGGRTEAFF

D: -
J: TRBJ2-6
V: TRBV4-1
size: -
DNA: TGCGCCAGCAGCTTCAACTCTGGGGCCAACGTCCTGACTTTC
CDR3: CASSFNSGANVLTF

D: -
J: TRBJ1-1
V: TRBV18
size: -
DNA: TGTGCCAGCTCACTCCTTTCGGGACTTTATGAGGGGGCTTTCTTT
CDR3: CASSLLSGLYEGAFF

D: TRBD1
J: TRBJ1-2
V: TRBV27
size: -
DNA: TGTGCCAGCGGGGCACGGACAGGGCAAGTCTCTGGCTACACCTTC
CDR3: CASGARTGQVSGYTF

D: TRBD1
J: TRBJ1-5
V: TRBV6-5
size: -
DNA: TGTGCCAGCCGACGGGACAGGTATGATCAGCCCCAGCATTTT
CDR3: CASRRDRYDQPQHF

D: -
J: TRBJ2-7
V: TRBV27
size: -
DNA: TGTGCCACCCGGCCGGGACAACTTTCTTACGAGCAGTACTTC
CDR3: CATRPGQLSYEQYF

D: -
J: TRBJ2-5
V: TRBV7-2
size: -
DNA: TGTGCCAGCAGCTTAACTGTCCGGGAGCAGTACTTC
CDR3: CASSLTVREQYF

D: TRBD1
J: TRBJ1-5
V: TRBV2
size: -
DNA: TGTGCCAGCAACCACAGGGGGCGAACCAATCAGCCCCAGCATTTT
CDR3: CASNHRGRTNQPQHF

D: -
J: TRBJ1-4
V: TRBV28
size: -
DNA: TGTGCCAGCAGAACACCAGCAACTAATGAAAAACTGTTTTTT
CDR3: CASRTPATNEKLFF

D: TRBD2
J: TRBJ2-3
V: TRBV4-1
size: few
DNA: TGCGCCAGCAGCCAAGCGTTCTATGGCGGGGGGGCCAAAGATACGCAGTATTTT
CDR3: CASSQAFYGGGAKDTQYF

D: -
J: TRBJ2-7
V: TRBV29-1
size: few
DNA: TGCAGCGTTGGCAGTGGCACCTACGAGCAGTACTTC
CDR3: CSVGSGTYEQYF

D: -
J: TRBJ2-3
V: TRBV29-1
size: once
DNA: TGCAGCGTCCGGTTGGGCACAGATACGCAGTATTTT
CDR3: CSVRLGTDTQYF

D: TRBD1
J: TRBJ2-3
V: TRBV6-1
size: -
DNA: TGTGCCAGCAGCGCTGGGACAGCTAAAGATACGCAGTATTTT
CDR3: CASSAGTAKDTQYF

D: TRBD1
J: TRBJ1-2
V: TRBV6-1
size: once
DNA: TGTGCCAGCAGTTCGACAGGGAATGGCTACACCTTC
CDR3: CASSSTGNGYTF

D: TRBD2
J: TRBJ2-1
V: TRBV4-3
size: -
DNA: TGCGCCAGCAGCCAAGCGGGGGGGGTAATAGGCTACAATGAGCAGTTCTTC
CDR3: CASSQAGGVIGYNEQFF

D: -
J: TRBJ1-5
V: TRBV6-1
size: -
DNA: TGTGCCACGTTAGAGGGAAGGAGGACCCAGCATTTT
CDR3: CATLEGRRTQHF

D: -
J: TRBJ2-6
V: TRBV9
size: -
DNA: TGTGCCAGCAGCGAGGAGGACAACGTCCTGACTTTC
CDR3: CASSEEDNVLTF

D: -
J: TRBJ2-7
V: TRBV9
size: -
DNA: TGTGCCAGCAGCCCCCGCTCACAGGGTTTTTCGTACGAGCAGTACTTC
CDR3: CASSPRSQGFSYEQYF

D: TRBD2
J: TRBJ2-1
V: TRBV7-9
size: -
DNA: TGTGCCAGCAGCTTAGGGCTAGCGGGGGGGCTTCTCGTCAATGAGCAGTTCTTC
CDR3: CASSLGLAGGLLVNEQFF

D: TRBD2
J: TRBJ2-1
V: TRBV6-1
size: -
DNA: TGTGCCAGCAGTCTAGCGGAGTATGAGCAGTTCTTC
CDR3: CASSLAEYEQFF

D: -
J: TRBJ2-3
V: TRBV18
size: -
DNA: TGTGCCAGCTCACCACCGGAGGAAGATACGCAGTATTTT
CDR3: CASSPPEEDTQYF

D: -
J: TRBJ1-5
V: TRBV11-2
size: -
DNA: TGTGCCAGCAGCTTAGAGAGGGTCAATCAGCCCCAGCATTTT
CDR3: CASSLERVNQPQHF

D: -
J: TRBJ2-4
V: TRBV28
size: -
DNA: TGTGCCAGCAGTCACCCGAATGAGGACATTCAGTACTTC
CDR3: CASSHPNEDIQYF

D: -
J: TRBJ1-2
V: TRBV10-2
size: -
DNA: TGCGCCATCGCGATCAACAGGGAAAAATCGGGGGGCTACACCTTC
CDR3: CAIAINREKSGGYTF